This is a list of T cell receptor beta chains from one sample in a study of blood T cells in healthy people across ages. From the 5' RACE reads, TCRdb called clonotypes with MiXCR, one entry per CDR3 protein. The sample records about 930,000 distinct CDR3 sequences, roughly 28% being singletons. These data were also reused for a study on T cells of mothers and their children.

Sequenced input: blood. The receptors originated from a middle-aged woman in good health. Both conserved end residues are part of each CDR3. Fields, in order: J gene, D gene, V gene, clone size, CDR3 DNA, CDR3 protein. The D gene is left open where the match is weak. A row's size may be missing; if present it is once, few, many or a size class.

TRBJ1-2	-	TRBV3-1	many	TGTGCCAGCAGCCAAGTGGATGGCTACACCTTC	CASSQVDGYTF
TRBJ1-2	-	TRBV12-3/TRBV12-4	-	TGTGCCAGCAGTTCCGGTCGGGGGGCAGGGATCGGCGGCTACACCTTC	CASSSGRGAGIGGYTF
TRBJ2-2	TRBD2	TRBV6-6	once	TGTGCCAGCAGAGACCCGGGGGAGGGCCTCAGGGAGCGGTTTTTT	CASRDPGEGLRERFF
TRBJ2-1	TRBD1	TRBV20-1	many	TGCAGTGCTAGAGATGGGCGACAGGGGGCTTATGAGCAGTTCTTC	CSARDGRQGAYEQFF
TRBJ1-2	-	TRBV20-1	few	TGCAGTGCTAGAGAAGGGGGAGCAGTGGCAACCTATGGCTACACCTTC	CSAREGGAVATYGYTF
TRBJ2-5	-	TRBV7-2	many	TGTGCCATTTCTAGGGCACTAGCTGGAGAGACCCAGTACTTC	CAISRALAGETQYF
TRBJ1-2	-	TRBV28	many	TGTGCCAGCAGAGGGGGAATGCGGTATTATGGCTACACCTTC	CASRGGMRYYGYTF
TRBJ1-1	TRBD1	TRBV10-3	-	TGTGCCATCAGTGACCGACAGGGATTCACTGAAGCTTTCTTT	CAISDRQGFTEAFF
TRBJ1-2	-	TRBV30	-	TGTGCCTGGAGTGGTGGTCTTAACTATGGCTACACCTTC	CAWSGGLNYGYTF
TRBJ2-1	-	TRBV5-1	-	TGCGCCAGCAGCTTGGCTCCCAAGGATGAGCAGTTCTTC	CASSLAPKDEQFF
TRBJ2-7	-	TRBV28	many	TGTGCCAGCAGTTTATCCAGGGACCTCCCCACCTACGAGCAGTACTTC	CASSLSRDLPTYEQYF
TRBJ2-7	TRBD1	TRBV29-1	once	TGCAGCGCCCGAGCCGGGACAGGGTACGAGCAGTACTTC	CSARAGTGYEQYF
TRBJ1-2	-	TRBV6-5	-	TGTGCCAGCAGTTACTCGATGGGTTGGGGGGTTGATGGCTACACCTTC	CASSYSMGWGVDGYTF
TRBJ2-3	TRBD1	TRBV20-1	many	TGCAGTGCCCTAAGGACAGGGCACACAGATACGCAGTATTTT	CSALRTGHTDTQYF
TRBJ2-1	-	TRBV4-1	-	TGCGCCAGCAGCCAAGATCCCGGACAGAGCTCCTACAATGAGCAGTTCTTC	CASSQDPGQSSYNEQFF
TRBJ2-2	-	TRBV3-1	-	TGTGCCAGCAGCCAACTAGGAATGAGGTCCGGGGAGCTGTTTTTT	CASSQLGMRSGELFF
TRBJ1-2	-	TRBV10-3	-	TGTGCCATCAGTGCGAGGGGTCATGGCCACACCTTC	CAISARGHGHTF
TRBJ2-1	-	TRBV24-1	few	TGTGCCACCAGTGATTTTAGATCCCAGGTCCACTCCTACAATGAGCAGTTCTTC	CATSDFRSQVHSYNEQFF
TRBJ1-4	-	TRBV20-1	-	TGCAGTGCTGGACTAGGGGGAGCTAATGAAAAACTGTTTTTT	CSAGLGGANEKLFF
TRBJ1-5	-	TRBV20-1	once	TGCAGTGCTAGAGGGGAAGTTGATCAGCCCCAGCATTTT	CSARGEVDQPQHF
TRBJ2-7	-	TRBV11-1	few	TGTGCCAGCAGCTTAGGCGTTCGGACATACTACGAGCAGTACTTC	CASSLGVRTYYEQYF
TRBJ1-3	TRBD1	TRBV7-2	few	TGTGCCAGCGGCAACCGACAGGGTTCTGGAAACACCATATATTTT	CASGNRQGSGNTIYF
TRBJ2-7	-	TRBV14	-	TGTGCCAGCAGCCAATCCCTAGCGTCCTACTCCTACGAGCAGTACTTC	CASSQSLASYSYEQYF
TRBJ2-1	TRBD2	TRBV7-2	-	TGTGCCAGCAGCTTAGTCCTCGAAGCGGGGGATCCTTACAATGAGCAGTTCTTC	CASSLVLEAGDPYNEQFF
TRBJ2-3	-	TRBV10-3	few	TGTGCCGTTGGAGATACGCAGTATTTT	CAVGDTQYF
TRBJ2-3	TRBD2	TRBV9	-	TGTGCCGGCAGCCCACCCCGGGGCGGGAGAAGCACAGATACGCAGTATTTT	CAGSPPRGGRSTDTQYF
TRBJ1-4	-	TRBV5-1	few	TGCGCCAGCAGCTTGGAGTCCGGGGGGGCTAATGAAAAACTGTTTTTT	CASSLESGGANEKLFF
TRBJ2-2	TRBD2	TRBV5-6	few	TGTGCCAGCAGCTTGCTAGCGGGGGGGGCGAACACCGGGGAGCTGTTTTTT	CASSLLAGGANTGELFF
TRBJ2-7	-	TRBV7-9	few	TGTGCCAGCAGCTTAGGCCGGGGAACCTCCTACGAGCAGTACTTC	CASSLGRGTSYEQYF
TRBJ2-7	-	TRBV6-2/TRBV6-3	many	TGTGCCAGCAGTGGGGGGACCCCCGAGGACGAGCAGTACTTC	CASSGGTPEDEQYF
TRBJ1-5	-	TRBV6-2/TRBV6-3	few	TGTGCCAGCAGTCGCCTCTTGTCCGGGGTTAATCAGCCCCAGCATTTT	CASSRLLSGVNQPQHF
TRBJ2-1	-	TRBV12-3/TRBV12-4	few	TGTGCCAGCAGTTTCTTGGTGGAGCAGTTCTTC	CASSFLVEQFF
TRBJ2-4	TRBD1	TRBV7-8	many	TGTGCCAGCAGCTTACGGGACAGTTCGCCTATTCAGTACTTC	CASSLRDSSPIQYF
TRBJ2-3	TRBD2	TRBV6-4	many	TGTGCCAGCAGTGACTCGACTAGCGGGGCGGGCACAGATACGCAGTATTTT	CASSDSTSGAGTDTQYF
TRBJ2-6	-	TRBV12-3/TRBV12-4	few	TGTGCCAGCAGTCATCCAAACTCTGGGGCCAACGTCCTGACTTTC	CASSHPNSGANVLTF
TRBJ1-3	-	TRBV18	-	TGTGCCAGCTCACCGTTGGCGGTTGTACAGGAGTCGTTCTCTGGAAACACCATATATTTT	CASSPLAVVQESFSGNTIYF
TRBJ1-2	-	TRBV20-1	many	TGCAGTGCTAGAAGTTATCCTAACTATGGCTACACCTTC	CSARSYPNYGYTF
TRBJ2-3	TRBD2	TRBV7-3	-	TGTGCCAGCAGCGCGGGACTAACAACAGATACGCAGTATTTT	CASSAGLTTDTQYF
TRBJ2-4	-	TRBV2	-	TGTGCCAGCAGTAGAGGTTACAAGGAGCAGTACTTC	CASSRGYKEQYF
TRBJ1-6	TRBD1	TRBV12-3/TRBV12-4	-	TGTGCCAGCAACCGGGACAGGGGGCCCCTCCACTTT	CASNRDRGPLHF
TRBJ1-4	-	TRBV20-1	few	TGCAGTACTAGTGGAGGGGAAAATGAAAAACTGTTTTTT	CSTSGGENEKLFF